This T cell receptor beta chain was identified in a study of blood T cell repertoires in COVID-19. Across the study: The samples span acute and convalescent COVID-19 from the United States, Italy and Spain. T cells, B-cell-depleted T cells, or PBMCs supplied cDNA or gDNA.

The authors' processing: It was from reference gene primer amplification that nucleated cell counts were estimated. The table came from immunoSEQ multiplex PCR; TCRdb's copy has only in-frame clones and leaves some out. Clone size and V and J calls were adopted from that table, with D and trimming inferred from the DNA. The repertoire holds 200,000 to 250,000 clones, with under 85% as singletons. Trimming stripped 6 bases from V and 3 bases from J, with 14 bases between. The CDR3 totals 15 residues. In germline, CDR1 is SGHTA, CDR2 FQGNSA. The clonotype comes from a woman aged 25-40 years with COVID-19, enrolled during active disease. V gene TRBV7-2 combines with J gene TRBJ1-4; maybe TRBD1 (5 bases). Sequenced material: peripheral blood. The CDR3 region is CASRLGAGPNEKLFF. In nucleotides, the CDR3 is TGTGCCAGCAGGCTAGGGGCAGGACCTAATGAAAAACTGTTTTTT.